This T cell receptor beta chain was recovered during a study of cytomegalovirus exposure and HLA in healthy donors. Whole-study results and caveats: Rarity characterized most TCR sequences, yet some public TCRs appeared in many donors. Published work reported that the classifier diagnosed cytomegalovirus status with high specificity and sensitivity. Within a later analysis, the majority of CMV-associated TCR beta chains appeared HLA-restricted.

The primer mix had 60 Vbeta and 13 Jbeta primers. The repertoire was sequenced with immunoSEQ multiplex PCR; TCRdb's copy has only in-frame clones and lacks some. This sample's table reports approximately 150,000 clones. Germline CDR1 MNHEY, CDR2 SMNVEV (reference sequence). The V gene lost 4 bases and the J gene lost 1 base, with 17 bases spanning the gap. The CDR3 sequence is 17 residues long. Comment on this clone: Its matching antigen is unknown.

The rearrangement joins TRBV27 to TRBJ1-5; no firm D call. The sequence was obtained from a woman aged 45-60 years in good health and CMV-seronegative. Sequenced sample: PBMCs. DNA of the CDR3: TGTGCCAGCAGTTCCCTAGCGGGGTCGGGAAGCAATCAGCCCCAGCATTTT. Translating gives CASSSLAGSGSNQPQHF.